The clone carrying this TCR beta chain was detected once. The entry originates in a study of blood T cell repertoires in COVID-19. Sequencing was performed with immunoSEQ multiplex PCR; in TCRdb, only in-frame clones are kept and a portion is missing. The table records hundreds of thousands of clones, approximately 86% of them present only once. The CDR3 extends over 15 amino acids. Between the trimmed V and J ends, which lost 0 bases and 5 bases, there was a span of 14 bases. Germline V lookup: CDR1 SGHRS, CDR2 YFSETQ. The clonotype originates from a woman older than 75 with active or convalescent COVID-19. Sequencing was performed on peripheral blood. This rearrangement joins TRBV5-1 to TRBJ1-2, with D uncertain. Here the CDR3 reads CASSLETRNTYGYTF. The CDR3 DNA sequence: TGCGCCAGCAGCTTGGAAACCAGGAATACTTATGGCTACACCTTC.